The clone carrying this T cell receptor beta chain was seen a handful of times. One end of the junction varies from germline; a read error may be responsible. The data originate from a study of blood T cell repertoires in COVID-19. Across the whole study: Spain, Italy and the United States supplied samples that represented acute and convalescent COVID-19.

Germline CDR1 reads SSHAT; CDR2 reads FNYEAQ (reference sequence). This CDR3 comprises 19 residues. Only in-frame clones appear in the TCRdb table, and some are missing; sequencing was by immunoSEQ multiplex PCR. The repertoire includes about 180,000 clones, about 85% of them detected once, and approximately 6.2% sits in the top ten. The origin of this receptor is a man aged 35-49 years who had recovered from COVID-19. The chain recombines TRBV7-7 with TRBJ1-3; 8 positions agree with TRBD1. Sequencing was carried out using PBMCs or T cells enriched from blood (not recorded which). Written as DNA, the CDR3 is TGTGCTAGCAGCTTTATTGTTAGTGGGACAGGTGGCTCTGGAAACACCATATATTTT. This sequence encodes CASSFIVSGTGGSGNTIYF.